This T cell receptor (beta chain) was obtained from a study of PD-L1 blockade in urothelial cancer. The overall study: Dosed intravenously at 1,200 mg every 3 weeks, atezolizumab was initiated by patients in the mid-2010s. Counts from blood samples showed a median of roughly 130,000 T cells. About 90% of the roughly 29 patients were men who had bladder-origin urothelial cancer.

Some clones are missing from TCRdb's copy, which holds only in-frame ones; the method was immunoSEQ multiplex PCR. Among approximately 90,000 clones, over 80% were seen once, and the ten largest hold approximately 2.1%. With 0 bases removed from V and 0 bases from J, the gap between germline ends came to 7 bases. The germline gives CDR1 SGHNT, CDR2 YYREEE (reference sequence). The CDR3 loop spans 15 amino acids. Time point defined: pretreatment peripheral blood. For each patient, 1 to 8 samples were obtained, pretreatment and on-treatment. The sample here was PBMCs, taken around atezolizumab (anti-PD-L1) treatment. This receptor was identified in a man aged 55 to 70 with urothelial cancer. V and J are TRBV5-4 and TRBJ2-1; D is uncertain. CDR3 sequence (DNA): TGTGCCAGCAGCTTGGGGAGTAGCTCCTACAATGAGCAGTTCTTC. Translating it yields CASSLGSSSYNEQFF.